Described below is a single TCR beta chain sequence and its context. The antigen this receptor binds is unknown. It has no much larger one-base neighbor in the sample; base qualities were not kept. These data originate in a study of T cell responses to AZD1222 COVID-19 vaccine (dated by TCRdb to the early 2020s). For context, the study as a whole: AZD1222 recipients whose second dose came at about 4 weeks and those whose second dose came at about 12 weeks were combined into one group, since spike-specific TCR depth and breadth did not differ between the two schedules. A total of approximately 230 trial participants underwent TCR sequencing, of whom 200 to 220 received two doses of AZD1222 and some 26 received two doses of the MenACWY control vaccine. Trial participants were enrolled by age into 18-55, 56-69 and 70-plus year subgroups, with around 150, 28 and 57 TCR-sequenced participants respectively.

Per the publication, the time point label means: baseline before first vaccination. Vaccinee samples were obtained from the UK trials COV001 and COV002, which included a single-blind randomized controlled phase 2/3 trial of AZD1222 (ChAdOx1 nCoV-19) in healthy adults. For TCRbeta chain sequencing, PBMC samples from trial participants were taken at day 0 and at day 28 after the second dose. Summary of the overall study and its limitations: Conclusions about previously exposed vaccinees are limited because only five to seven AZD1222 recipients were SARS-CoV-2 seropositive at baseline. Epitopes outside the regions mutated in the B.1.351 and B.1.1.7 variants were reportedly recognized by nearly half of the unique spike-specific TCRs. Most participants were white British and females outnumbered males, and the authors suggested that clonal diversity may have been underestimated. The vaccine-associated CD4 TCRs covered the entire spike protein, and the dominant responses fell in regions 160-218 and 743-854. Because no day 14 peak-response samples were available, repertoires were characterized only after the peak T cell response. The 56-69-year group was small, and its depth increase did not reach significance, likely because of low power. A significant rise in spike-specific TCR breadth and depth was observed after two AZD1222 doses relative to day 0 and relative to MenACWY recipients.

The CDR3 regions of human TCRbeta chains were subjected to immunosequencing. The original pipeline was this. TCRs in the repertoires were compared against a reference library of SARS-CoV-2-specific TCRs that had been generated with the MIRA antigen-specificity platform. Breadth was defined as the fraction of unique TCRs that were SARS-CoV-2-associated. Depth was defined as the fraction of total T cells that were SARS-CoV-2-associated. Using the MIRA data, each spike-specific TCR was mapped to the spike region that the TCR reacts to and placed in a CD4 or CD8 class. Log10-transformed breadth and depth values were compared by one-way ANOVA with Sidak's multiple comparisons tests. TCRdb stores this immuneACCESS table with in-frame sequences only. Part of the clones is absent; in the studies checked, under half of the shortfall reflects unresolved V genes, and no reason is known for the rest. V and J calls and clone size follow that table, whereas D and trimming were derived from the DNA. Present in this sample are 75,000 to 100,000 clones, around 89% of which were seen just once. Of the sample, less than 3.5% falls within the top ten clones.

This clonotype originated in an adult in good health. Sequencing used peripheral blood, obtained on day 0 of AZD1222 vaccination.

The DNA sequence is TGTGCCAGCGGCAAGGACAGGGGCTCTGGAAACACCATATATTTT. It is translated as CASGKDRGSGNTIYF. The chain is made from TRBV11-2 and TRBJ1-3; 9 of the junction bases match TRBD1. From the cysteine through the phenylalanine, the CDR3 covers 15 amino acids. Only the CDR3 part of the read is kept: 45 bases, read in frame from the first base. The CDR1 and CDR2 encoded by the germline V gene are SGHAT and FQNNGV. V loses 8 bases at its end and J loses 0 bases; junction bases beyond the gene matches: 5.